The 13 T cell receptor beta chains reported below all come from one sample, sequenced in a study of beta chain features in type 1 diabetes listed by TCRdb under 2018. What the work shows at the level of the full study, not this receptor alone: A moderate but significant shortening of TCRB CDR3 length was observed in type 1 diabetes patients in all four CD4+ subsets.

The receptor library was made with the immunoSEQ multiplex PCR assay. All of the isolated RNA was reverse transcribed with the High Capacity cDNA Reverse Transcription Kit, so expressed TCRB transcripts were sequenced. What TCRdb holds here is the immuneACCESS table cut down to in-frame rearrangements. Part of the clones is not present; checked against another copy, under half of the missing clones reflect an unresolved V gene, and the others are unexplained. Counted in this sample were 150,000 to 200,000 clones; roughly 59% of them appeared once. The ten largest clones take up nearly 0.09% of the sample. No antigen has been assigned to these receptors. Sequenced sample: naive CD4+ T cells from blood. The cell subset or site label here, explained by the study, means: true naive CD4+ T cells. These receptors were taken from a man aged 25-45 years with type 1 diabetes.

This clone was found once. V is TRBV5-1 and J is TRBJ2-5; D unresolved. Per the germline V gene, CDR1 is SGHRS and CDR2 is YFSETQ. V was trimmed by 4 bases and J by 5 bases, leaving 9 bases between them. The CDR3 runs to 12 residues. The CDR3 DNA follows: TGCGCCAGCAGCCCGGGCCGGGAGACCCAGTACTTC. Its translation: CASSPGRETQYF. The full variable domain, rest sourced from reference TRBV5-1 and TRBJ2-5, is KAGVTQTPRYLIKTRGQQVTLSCSPISGHRSVSWYQQTPGQGLQFLFEYFSETQRNKGNFPGRFSGRQFSNSRSEMNVSTLELGDSALYLCASSPGRETQYFGPGTRLLVL.

This clone was found a few times. The chain uses TRBV5-1 and TRBJ1-1; TRBD1 matches at 8 bases. Trimming took 6 bases from V and 2 from J; bases not matched to a gene: 3. The length of the CDR3 is 13 residues. Germline-derived CDR1 and CDR2 are SGHRS and YFSETQ. CDR3 residues: CASTGQGNTEAFF. CDR3 DNA sequence: TGCGCCAGCACCGGACAGGGAAACACTGAAGCTTTCTTT.

The genes are TRBV10-3 and TRBJ2-1; D call uncertain. This CDR3 is 14 amino acids long. Germline V gene lookup returns CDR1 ENHRY and CDR2 SYGVKD. V lost 4 bases to trimming and J lost 4 bases, with 11 bases between them. CDR3 in DNA: TGTGCCATCAGTGTTGACCCGTTATACAATGAGCAGTTCTTC. Protein sequence: CAISVDPLYNEQFF.

This clone has just one count. J is TRBJ2-7 and V is TRBV6-5; a possible D gene is TRBD1 (6 bases). This CDR3 has 14 residues. Trimming removed 11 bases from V and 2 bases from J, with 19 bases in between. Germline V gives CDR1 MNHEY, CDR2 SVGAGI. As DNA, the CDR3 is TGTGCCTCTAGGATTAGAAGGACAGCCTACGAGCAGTACTTC. It yields the protein CASRIRRTAYEQYF.

The chain is built from TRBV30 and TRBJ2-7; D is ambiguous. CDR3 length equals 12 residues. Per germline, CDR1 GTSNPN and CDR2 SVGIG (reference sequence). V lost 3 bases to trimming and J lost 3 bases, with 9 bases between them. This CDR3 is CAWSRTNYEQYF. In DNA form, the CDR3 reads TGTGCCTGGAGCAGGACCAACTACGAGCAGTACTTC.

CDR3 coding DNA: TGTGCCTGGAGTGCGCCCAGGGCGGTGGTGGAAGCTTTCTTT. Translation gives CAWSAPRAVVEAFF. This chain connects TRBV30 to TRBJ1-1; a weak D match, TRBD1 (5 bases). The CDR3 has 14 amino acids. Germline CDR1 GTSNPN, CDR2 SVGIG (reference sequence). The germline V and J ends were trimmed by 1 base and 8 bases, with 17 bases remaining between them.

This clone appeared a few times. The rearrangement links TRBV9 to TRBJ2-3, with D possibly TRBD1 on 6 matching bases. The germline V and J ends were trimmed by 3 bases and 4 bases, with 12 bases remaining between them. Germline assignment: CDR1 SGDLS and CDR2 YYNGEE. The CDR3 length is 14 residues. CDR3 sequence reads: CASSARTAADTQYF. In DNA, the CDR3 is TGTGCCAGCAGCGCAAGGACAGCCGCAGATACGCAGTATTTT.

The chain joins TRBV2 to TRBJ1-1; D may be TRBD1 (5 bases). Germline V gene sequence: CDR1 SNHLY, CDR2 FYNNEI. The CDR3 totals 14 residues. Trimming stripped 4 bases from V and 3 bases from J, with 12 bases between. CDR3 amino acids: CASSATVSYTEAFF. In nucleotides, the CDR3 is TGTGCCAGCAGTGCGACAGTATCGTACACTGAAGCTTTCTTT.

This clone came up a few times. V and J are TRBV9 and TRBJ2-5; D is perhaps TRBD2 (6 bases). From germline, CDR1 is SGDLS and CDR2 YYNGEE. This CDR3 region has 14 residues. Deletions cut 3 bases from V and 2 bases from J, with 11 bases between. The CDR3 nucleotides are TGTGCCAGCAGCGAGGGACTTCTGCAAGAGACCCAGTACTTC. Protein: CASSEGLLQETQYF.

In its sample, this clone was seen a few times. The chain joins TRBV25-1 to TRBJ1-2; no reliable D call. V lost 3 bases and J 3 bases, leaving 2 bases between the germline ends. Germline CDR1 reads MGHDK; CDR2 reads SYGVNS. This CDR3 is built from 11 residues. The CDR3: CASSDDYGYTF. Written as DNA, the CDR3 is TGTGCCAGCAGTGACGACTATGGCTACACCTTC.

V and J are TRBV29-1 and TRBJ2-2, with D unclear. Germline V lookup: CDR1 SQVTM, CDR2 ANQGSEA. V shed 3 bases and J shed 1 base, with 6 bases lying between them. The CDR3 covers 13 residues. This CDR3 is CSVDRQNTGELFF. The CDR3 DNA sequence: TGCAGCGTTGACCGGCAGAACACCGGGGAGCTGTTTTTT.

V and J are TRBV4-3 and TRBJ2-3; tentative D call: TRBD2 (5 bases). The germline V gene has CDR1 LGHNA and CDR2 YSLEER. V was pared by 0 bases and J by 0 bases, with 16 bases between. The CDR3 totals 18 residues. The CDR3 region is CASSQDLLRTLSTDTQYF. Written as DNA, the CDR3 is TGCGCCAGCAGCCAAGATTTATTGCGGACTTTGAGCACAGATACGCAGTATTTT.

The rearrangement links TRBV7-2 to TRBJ2-3; no clear D. Germline V gene sequence: CDR1 SGHTA, CDR2 FQGNSA. Trimming shortened V by 4 bases and J by 5 bases, and 10 bases separated the two germline ends. The CDR3 sequence is 13 residues long. CDR3 loop: CASSSRPGDTQYF. CDR3 in DNA: TGTGCCAGCAGCTCACGCCCGGGAGATACGCAGTATTTT.